The 16 T cell receptor beta chains below come from one sample, sequenced in a study of PD-1 blockade in mismatch repair-deficient tumors. Using immunoSEQ multiplex PCR, the repertoire was profiled, and TCRdb retains in-frame clones only, with some absent. Counted here are 77,000 or so clones, roughly 80% occurring once; the ten biggest clones make up about 6%. The source was peripheral blood, collected 44 weeks after starting pembrolizumab. The receptors were sampled from an adult with mismatch repair-deficient cancer.

The J gene is TRBJ2-3, the V gene TRBV4-1; no clear D. The CDR3 runs 14 residues. The V and J ends lost 0 bases and 7 bases respectively, with 11 bases between them. Germline V CDR1 and CDR2: MGHRA, YSYEKL. The CDR3 reads CASSQDLNSNTQYF. The CDR3 region has the DNA TGCGCCAGCAGCCAAGATCTTAATTCGAATACGCAGTATTTT.

The chain combines TRBV9 with TRBJ1-1; D may be TRBD1 (5 bases). The CDR3 is 15 residues long. V was pared by 3 bases and J by 5 bases, with 17 bases between. CDR1 and CDR2 from the germline V gene are SGDLS and YYNGEE. This chain's CDR3 is CASSAFQGGTTEAFF. The CDR3 bases are TGTGCCAGCAGCGCCTTCCAGGGTGGTACTACTGAAGCTTTCTTT.

The rearrangement joins TRBV19 to TRBJ1-1; D is undetermined. In germline, CDR1 is LNHDA, CDR2 SQIVND (reference sequence). The CDR3 is made up of 14 amino acids. Trimming cost V 7 bases and J 8 bases, with 20 bases left between them. This chain's CDR3 is CASISSARVSEAFF. CDR3 in DNA: TGTGCCAGTATCTCATCAGCTCGAGTGTCGGAAGCTTTCTTT.

This sequence joins TRBV29-1 and TRBJ2-3; D possibly matches TRBD1 or TRBD2 (6 bases each). Deletions cut 7 bases from V and 5 bases from J, with 19 bases between. Germline loops: CDR1 SQVTM, CDR2 ANQGSEA. There are 14 residues in the CDR3. The CDR3 DNA reads TGCAGCGGGAGGGTGGCATCCAGGGGAGATACGCAGTATTTT. Protein: CSGRVASRGDTQYF.

The rearrangement links TRBV4-3 to TRBJ2-4; D ambiguous. In germline, CDR1 is LGHNA, CDR2 YSLEER. Trimming shortened V by 0 bases and J by 8 bases, and 17 bases separated the two germline ends. The CDR3 has 16 residues. The CDR3 bases are TGCGCCAGCAGCCAAGAAGTTGGGGTCGTCAGGCACATTCAGTACTTC. This codes for CASSQEVGVVRHIQYF.

J is TRBJ2-3 and V is TRBV29-1, with a weak D call TRBD2 (6 bases). V lost 7 bases and J lost 3, with 11 bases in between. The CDR3 consists of 12 residues. Germline V gene lookup returns CDR1 SQVTM and CDR2 ANQGSEA. DNA of the CDR3: TGCAGCGCGCGGGGCAGTACAGATACGCAGTATTTT. This encodes CSARGSTDTQYF.

This clone appeared a few times. This chain connects TRBV4-1 to TRBJ2-7; 9 bases match TRBD1. The germline CDR1 and CDR2 sequences are MGHRA and YSYEKL. The V and J ends lost 3 bases and 2 bases, in that order; junction bases with no gene match: 5. The CDR3 is made up of 15 amino acids. This CDR3 reads CASSHMGQGTYEQYF. The CDR3 DNA reads TGCGCCAGCAGCCACATGGGACAGGGAACCTACGAGCAGTACTTC.

This sequence joins TRBV7-3 and TRBJ2-5, with 11 bases fitting TRBD2. The CDR3 is 15 amino acids. Germline trimming cut 4 bases from V and 5 bases from J; bases unmatched to any gene: 6. CDR1 and CDR2 (germline): SGHTA, FQGTGA. CDR3 coding DNA: TGTGCCAGCAGCTCGGGACTAGCGGACGGGGAGACCCAGTACTTC. Translating it yields CASSSGLADGETQYF. Supplemented by reference TRBV7-3 and TRBJ2-5, the full variable domain reads GAGVSQTPSNKVTEKGKYVELRCDPISGHTALYWYRQSLGQGPEFLIYFQGTGAADDSGLPNDRFFAVRPEGSVSTLKIQRTERGDSAVYLCASSSGLADGETQYFGPGTRLLVL.

This clone was counted between two and nine times. The chain uses TRBV6-1 and TRBJ2-1, with D unclear. The CDR3 runs 15 residues. V lost 0 bases and J lost 0, with 6 bases in between. Germline CDR1 reads MNHNS; CDR2 reads SASEGT. CDR3 protein: CASSEAGPSYNEQFF. Written as DNA, the CDR3 is TGTGCCAGCAGTGAAGCTGGCCCCTCCTACAATGAGCAGTTCTTC.

The chain carries TRBV7-3 and TRBJ2-5; weak D call: TRBD2 (7 bases). The CDR3 extends over 15 amino acids. Germline V lookup: CDR1 SGHTA, CDR2 FQGTGA. V shed 10 bases and J shed 2 bases, with 20 bases lying between them. CDR3 in DNA: TGTGCCACCTCAGCTTCGGGGGGCAGGCAAGAGACCCAGTACTTC. It is translated as CATSASGGRQETQYF.

CDR3 protein: CASIPKTGTGVNYGYTF. The CDR3 nucleotides are TGTGCCTCCATCCCGAAGACAGGGACGGGAGTTAACTATGGCTACACCTTC. V is TRBV30 and J is TRBJ1-2; TRBD1 agrees at 7 bases. This CDR3 has 17 amino acids. Trimming cost V 7 bases and J 1 base; bases outside gene matches: 18. Per the germline V gene, CDR1 is GTSNPN and CDR2 is SVGIG (reference sequence).

The chain has TRBV27 and TRBJ2-2; TRBD2 aligns across 12 bases. CDR1 is MNHEY and CDR2 is SMNVEV in the germline V gene (reference sequence). The V segment lost 6 bases and the J segment 6 bases; nucleotides outside the gene matches: 8. The CDR3 has 16 residues. The CDR3 DNA follows: TGTGCCAGCAGAGACCTGACTAGCGGGAGATCCGGGGAGCTGTTTTTT. It translates to CASRDLTSGRSGELFF.

As concerns this clone: One end of the junction fails to match germline, which may point to a read error. The rearrangement joins TRBV11-2 to TRBJ1-2; a weak D match, TRBD1 (5 bases). The CDR3 spans 14 residues. Germline V gene sequence: CDR1 SGHAT, CDR2 FQNNGV. Here the CDR3 DNA reads TGTGCCAGCAGCTTAGACGGCCGGGGGTATGTCTACACCTTC. Residues: CASSLDGRGYVYTF.

This sequence joins TRBV29-1 and TRBJ2-5; possible D gene TRBD1, 5 bases. From germline, CDR1 is SQVTM and CDR2 ANQGSEA. The germline V and J ends were trimmed by 3 bases and 3 bases, with 8 bases remaining between them. This CDR3 is 12 amino acids long. Written as DNA, the CDR3 is TGCAGCGTTGAGATAGGGGAAGAGACCCAGTACTTC. Protein sequence: CSVEIGEETQYF. The complete variable domain, with remaining parts taken from reference TRBV29-1 and TRBJ2-5, reads SAVISQKPSRDICQRGTSLTIQCQVDSQVTMMFWYRQQPGQSLTLIATANQGSEATYESGFVIDKFPISRPNLTFSTLTVSNMSPEDSSIYLCSVEIGEETQYFGPGTRLLVL.

The V call is TRBV5-6, the J call TRBJ2-3, with D uncertain. The V end lost 0 bases, the J end lost 5 bases, and 16 bases lay between the germline ends. Germline V CDR1 and CDR2: SGHDT, YYEEEE. This CDR3 is 16 amino acids long. CDR3 nucleotide sequence: TGTGCCAGCAGCTTGGTAGGTCCCCGGTGGCAAGATACGCAGTATTTT. Its translation: CASSLVGPRWQDTQYF.

This clone was observed a few times. The gene calls are TRBV6-5 and TRBJ2-3; TRBD2 aligns across 7 bases. The CDR3 consists of 15 residues. Trimming cost V 3 bases and J 6 bases; bases outside gene matches: 9. From germline, CDR1 is MNHEY and CDR2 SVGAGI. Here the CDR3 DNA reads TGTGCCAGCAGTTATTCTCTAGCGGAAGTCGATACGCAGTATTTT. The encoded protein is CASSYSLAEVDTQYF.